This T cell receptor beta chain was sequenced for a study of early T cells in non-severe SARS-CoV-2 infection. Study context: Bulk RNA isolated from unsorted whole blood underwent sequencing; chains were not paired.

The V and J ends lost 7 bases and 2 bases respectively, with 15 bases between them. Germline CDR1 and CDR2: ENHRY and SYGVKD. The CDR3 has 15 residues. As to this clonotype: Its target is not known.

Broader study findings: Database matching using VDJdb favored anti-spike CD8 responses, with private and CD4 specificities left missing.

As part of library construction, unique molecular identifiers were attached to individual cDNA molecules. TCRdb reanalysed the 5' RACE reads using MiXCR and keeps one entry per CDR3 protein. Here the sample spans roughly 50,000 distinct CDR3 sequences, about 10% being singletons. The chain couples TRBV10-3 to TRBJ2-1; D may be TRBD1 or TRBD2 (5 bases each). The specimen sequenced was whole blood. The clonotype was recovered from an adult who was a healthcare worker with PCR-confirmed SARS-CoV-2 infection or an uninfected control (not recorded which). The CDR3 DNA reads TGTGCCATCACCCATCCTGGGGGACCCTACAATGAGCAGTTCTTC. Translating it yields CAITHPGGPYNEQFF.